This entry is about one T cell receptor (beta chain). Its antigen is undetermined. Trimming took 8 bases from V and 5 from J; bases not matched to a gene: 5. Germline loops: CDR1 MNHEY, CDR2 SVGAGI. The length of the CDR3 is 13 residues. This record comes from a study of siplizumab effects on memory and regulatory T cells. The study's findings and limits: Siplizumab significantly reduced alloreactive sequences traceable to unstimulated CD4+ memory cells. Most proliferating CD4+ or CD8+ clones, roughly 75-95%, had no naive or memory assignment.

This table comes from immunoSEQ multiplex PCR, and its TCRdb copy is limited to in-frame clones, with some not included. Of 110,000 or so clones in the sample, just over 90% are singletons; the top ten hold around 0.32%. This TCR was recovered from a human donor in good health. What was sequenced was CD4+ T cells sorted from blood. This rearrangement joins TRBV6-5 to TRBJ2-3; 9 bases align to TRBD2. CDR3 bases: TGTGCCAGCCGGCGGGGGGGCATAGATACGCAGTATTTT. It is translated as CASRRGGIDTQYF.